This record looks at one T cell receptor beta chain sequence and its context. Cohort 3 donors counted as recovered after two negative PCRs, clearance, or resolved symptoms. The entry originates in a study of blood T cell repertoires in COVID-19. Between the trimmed V and J ends, which lost 2 bases and 6 bases, there was a span of 16 bases. The germline gives CDR1 LNHDA, CDR2 SQIVND (reference sequence). The CDR3 is 16 residues long. Measured with immunoSEQ multiplex PCR; TCRdb has only the in-frame clones, and not every one. The repertoire holds about 250,000 clones, with approximately 83% as singletons.

The source material was PBMCs or T cells enriched from blood (not recorded which). The V call is TRBV19, the J call TRBJ1-4; D is undetermined. This TCR was recovered from a woman aged 30 to 39 who had recovered from COVID-19. CDR3 nucleotides: TGTGCCAGTAGTATATGGCCGTCTGGTCTCGATGAAAAACTGTTTTTT. Translated, it gives CASSIWPSGLDEKLFF.